This T cell receptor (beta chain) originates from a study of T cells in Graves' hyperthyroidism and ophthalmopathy. Study-level background: The blood sample was taken at first diagnosis, before treatment began.

CDR1 PRHDT and CDR2 FYEKMQ come from the germline V gene (reference sequence). V lost 5 bases, J lost 7 bases, and 11 bases lay in between. The CDR3 has 12 amino acids. Amplification yielded TCR beta CDR3 regions, with RNA transcripts as the source. Primed by the HTBI set, a first-round RT-PCR was run on the TCR CDR3. TCRdb reprocessed the multiplex PCR reads with MiXCR, giving one entry per CDR3 protein. The sample has fewer than 600,000 distinct CDR3 sequences; around an eighth are singletons. Uncontrolled infections, other autoimmune diseases, pregnancy or lactation led to exclusion of patients. Ten or more counts support this clonotype. Its antigen is as yet unknown. Study results and limitations: Ophthalmopathy got predicted by the model a median approximately 6.3 months before its onset.

This TCR derives from a woman younger than 30 with Graves' hyperthyroidism. This chain uses TRBV13 with TRBJ1-1, with a weak D call TRBD1 (5 bases). The sequenced sample was blood. This CDR3 is CASSTGTVEAFF. DNA of the CDR3: TGTGCCAGCAGCACCGGGACGGTTGAAGCTTTCTTT.